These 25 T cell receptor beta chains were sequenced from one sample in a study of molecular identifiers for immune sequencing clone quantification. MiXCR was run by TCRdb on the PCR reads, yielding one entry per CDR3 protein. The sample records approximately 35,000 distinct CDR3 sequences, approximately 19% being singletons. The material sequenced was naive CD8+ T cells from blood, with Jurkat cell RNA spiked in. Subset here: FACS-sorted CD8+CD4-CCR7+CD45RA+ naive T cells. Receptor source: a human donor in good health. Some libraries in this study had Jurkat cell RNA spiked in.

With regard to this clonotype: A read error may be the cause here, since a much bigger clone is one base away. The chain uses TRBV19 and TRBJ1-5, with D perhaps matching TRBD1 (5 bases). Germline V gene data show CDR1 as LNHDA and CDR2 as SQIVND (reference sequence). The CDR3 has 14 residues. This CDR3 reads CASRSPGRNRPQHF. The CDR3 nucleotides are TGTGCCAGTAGGAGCCCAGGGCGGAATCGGCCCCAGCATTTT.

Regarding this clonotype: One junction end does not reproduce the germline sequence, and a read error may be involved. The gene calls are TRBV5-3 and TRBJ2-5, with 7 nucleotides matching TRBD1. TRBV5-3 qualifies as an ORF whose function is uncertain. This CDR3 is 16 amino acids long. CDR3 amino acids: CASSLGGGQTQETQYF. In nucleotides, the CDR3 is TGTGCCAGCAGCTTAGGGGGCGGGCAGACCCAAGAGACCCAGTACTTC.

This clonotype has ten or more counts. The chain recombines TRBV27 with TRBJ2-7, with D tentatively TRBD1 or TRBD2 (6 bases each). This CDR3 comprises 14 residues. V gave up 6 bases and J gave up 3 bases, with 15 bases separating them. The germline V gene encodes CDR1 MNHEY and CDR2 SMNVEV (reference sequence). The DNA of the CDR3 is TGTGCCAGCAGCCTAAGGGGGGATAGCTACGAGCAGTACTTC. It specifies CASSLRGDSYEQYF.

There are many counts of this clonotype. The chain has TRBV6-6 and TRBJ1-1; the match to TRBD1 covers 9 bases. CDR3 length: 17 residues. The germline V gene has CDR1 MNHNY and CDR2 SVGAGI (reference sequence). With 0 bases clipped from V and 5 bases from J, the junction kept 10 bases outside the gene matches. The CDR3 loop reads CASSYSLQQGASTEAFF. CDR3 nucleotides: TGTGCCAGCAGTTACTCGTTACAACAGGGGGCTTCTACTGAAGCTTTCTTT.

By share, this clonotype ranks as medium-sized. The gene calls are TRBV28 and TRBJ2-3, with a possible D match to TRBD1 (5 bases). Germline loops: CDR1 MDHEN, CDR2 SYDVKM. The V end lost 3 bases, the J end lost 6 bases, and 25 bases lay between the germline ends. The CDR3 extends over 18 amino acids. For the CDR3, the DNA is TGTGCCAGCAGTTTGCGGTGGGTCAGGGCCAGATCTCCGGATACGCAGTATTTT. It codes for CASSLRWVRARSPDTQYF.

CDR3 amino acids: CSASPSSGPIGEQFF. CDR3 nucleotides: TGCAGTGCTTCACCCTCTAGCGGTCCCATAGGGGAGCAGTTCTTC. This chain connects TRBV20-1 to TRBJ2-1, with 7 bases identical to TRBD2. Trimming at V came to 5 bases and at J to 10 bases, leaving 17 bases not matched to a gene. This CDR3 has 15 amino acids. The germline CDR1 and CDR2 sequences are DFQATT and SNEGSKA (reference sequence).

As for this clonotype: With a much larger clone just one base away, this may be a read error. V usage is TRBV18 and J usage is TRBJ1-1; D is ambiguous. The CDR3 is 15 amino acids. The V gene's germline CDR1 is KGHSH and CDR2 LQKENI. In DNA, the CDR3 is TGTGCCAGCTCACCAGAAGGACCGTCGTCCACTGAAGCTTCCTTT. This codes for CASSPEGPSSTEASF. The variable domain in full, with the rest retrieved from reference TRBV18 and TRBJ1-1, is NAGVMQNPRHLVRRRGQEARLRCSPMKGHSHVYWYRQLPEEGLKFMVYLQKENIIDESGMPKERFSAEFPKEGPSILRIQQVVRGDSAAYFCASSPEGPSSTEASFGQGTRLTVV.

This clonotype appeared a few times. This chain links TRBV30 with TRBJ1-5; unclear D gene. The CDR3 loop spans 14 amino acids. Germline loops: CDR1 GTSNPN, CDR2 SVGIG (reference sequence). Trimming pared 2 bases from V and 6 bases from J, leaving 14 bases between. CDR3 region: CAWSPATKGQPQHF. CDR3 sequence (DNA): TGTGCCTGGAGTCCCGCCACCAAGGGTCAGCCCCAGCATTTT.

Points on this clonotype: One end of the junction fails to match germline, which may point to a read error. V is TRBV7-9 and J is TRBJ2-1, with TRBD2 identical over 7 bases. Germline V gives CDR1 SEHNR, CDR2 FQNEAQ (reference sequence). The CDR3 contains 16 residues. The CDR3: CACSLGGGGSYNEQFF. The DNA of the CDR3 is TGTGCCTGCAGCTTGGGGGGGGGAGGGAGCTACAATGAGCAGTTCTTC.

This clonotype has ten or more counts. CDR3 loop: CASGTGHQTSTDTQYF. The CDR3 DNA reads TGTGCTAGTGGTACCGGACACCAAACTAGCACAGATACGCAGTATTTT. This chain links TRBV12-5 with TRBJ2-3; possible D gene TRBD1, 5 bases. The germline CDR1 and CDR2 sequences are LGHNT and FRNRAP. The germline V and J ends were trimmed by 5 bases and 0 bases, with 15 bases remaining between them. The CDR3 loop spans 16 amino acids.

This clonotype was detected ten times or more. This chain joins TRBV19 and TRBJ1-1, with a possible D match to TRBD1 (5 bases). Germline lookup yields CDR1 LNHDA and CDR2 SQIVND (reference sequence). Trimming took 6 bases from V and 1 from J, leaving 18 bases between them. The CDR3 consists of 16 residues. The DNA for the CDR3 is TGTGCCAGTAGCCAAGCGTTTCCAGGGTCGAACACTGAAGCTTTCTTT. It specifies CASSQAFPGSNTEAFF.

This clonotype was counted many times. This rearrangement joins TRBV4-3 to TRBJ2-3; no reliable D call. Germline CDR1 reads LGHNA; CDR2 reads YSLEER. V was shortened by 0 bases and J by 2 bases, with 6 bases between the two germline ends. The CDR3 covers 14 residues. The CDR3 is CASSQDPYTDTQYF. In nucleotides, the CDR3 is TGCGCCAGCAGCCAAGACCCTTACACAGATACGCAGTATTTT.

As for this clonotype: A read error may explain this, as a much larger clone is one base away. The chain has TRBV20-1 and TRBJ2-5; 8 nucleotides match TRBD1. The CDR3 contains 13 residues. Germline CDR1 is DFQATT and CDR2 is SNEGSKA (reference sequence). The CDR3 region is CRPGTGSQEAQYF. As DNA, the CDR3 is TGCAGGCCGGGGACAGGATCCCAAGAGGCCCAGTACTTC.

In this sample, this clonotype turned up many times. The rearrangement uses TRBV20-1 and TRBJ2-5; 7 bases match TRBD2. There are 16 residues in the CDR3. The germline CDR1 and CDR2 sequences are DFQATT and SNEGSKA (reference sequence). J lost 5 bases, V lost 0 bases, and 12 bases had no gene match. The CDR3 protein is CSARDLGQRGTETQYF. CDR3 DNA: TGCAGTGCTAGAGATTTGGGCCAGCGGGGCACGGAGACCCAGTACTTC.

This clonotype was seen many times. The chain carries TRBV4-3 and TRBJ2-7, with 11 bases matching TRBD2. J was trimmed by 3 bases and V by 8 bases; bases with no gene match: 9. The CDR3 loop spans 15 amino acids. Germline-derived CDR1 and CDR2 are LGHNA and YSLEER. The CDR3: CASGPGTSGIYEQYF. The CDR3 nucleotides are TGCGCCAGCGGACCCGGGACTAGCGGTATCTACGAGCAGTACTTC.

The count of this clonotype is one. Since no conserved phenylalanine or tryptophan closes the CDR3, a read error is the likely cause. In DNA, the CDR3 is TGCGCCAGCAGCCAAGATCGAGGCAGGGGGCCTTACGAGCAGTACTCC. This codes for CASSQDRGRGPYEQYS. This chain links TRBV4-3 with TRBJ2-7; 8 nucleotides agree with TRBD1. The CDR3 length is 16 residues. V dropped 0 bases and J dropped 4; count of bases not matched to a gene: 8. Germline-derived CDR1 and CDR2 are LGHNA and YSLEER.

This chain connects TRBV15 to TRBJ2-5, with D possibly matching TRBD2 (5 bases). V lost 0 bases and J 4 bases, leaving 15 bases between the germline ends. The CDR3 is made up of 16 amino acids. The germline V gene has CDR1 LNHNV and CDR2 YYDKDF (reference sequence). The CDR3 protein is CATSRDYGEEVETQYF. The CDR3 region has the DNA TGTGCCACCAGCAGAGATTATGGAGAGGAGGTAGAGACCCAGTACTTC.

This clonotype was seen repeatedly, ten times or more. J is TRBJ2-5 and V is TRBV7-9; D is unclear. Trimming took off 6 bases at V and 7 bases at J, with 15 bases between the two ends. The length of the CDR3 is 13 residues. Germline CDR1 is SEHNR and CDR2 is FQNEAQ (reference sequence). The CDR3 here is CASSGDLERTQYF. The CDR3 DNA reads TGTGCCAGCAGTGGGGATTTAGAGAGGACCCAGTACTTC.

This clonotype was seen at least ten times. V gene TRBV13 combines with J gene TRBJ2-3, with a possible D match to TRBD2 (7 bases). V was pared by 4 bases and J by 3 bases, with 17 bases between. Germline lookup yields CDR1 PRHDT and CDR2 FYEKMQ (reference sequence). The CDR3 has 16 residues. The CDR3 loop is CASSSQRGGVTDTQYF. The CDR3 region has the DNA TGTGCCAGCAGCTCACAAAGGGGGGGCGTAACAGATACGCAGTATTTT.

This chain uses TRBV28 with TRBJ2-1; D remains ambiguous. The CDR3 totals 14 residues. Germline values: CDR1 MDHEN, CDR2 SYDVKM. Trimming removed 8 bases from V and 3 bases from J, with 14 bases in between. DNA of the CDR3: TGTGCCAGCTCCCCCAGAGGACGCTACAATGAGCAGTTCTTC. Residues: CASSPRGRYNEQFF.

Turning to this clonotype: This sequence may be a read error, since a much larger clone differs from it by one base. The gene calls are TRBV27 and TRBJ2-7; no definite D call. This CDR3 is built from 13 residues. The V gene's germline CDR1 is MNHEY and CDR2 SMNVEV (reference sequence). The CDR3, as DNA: TGTGCCGGCAGTGCGCAGGTCCCCTACGAGCAGTACTTC. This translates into CAGSAQVPYEQYF.

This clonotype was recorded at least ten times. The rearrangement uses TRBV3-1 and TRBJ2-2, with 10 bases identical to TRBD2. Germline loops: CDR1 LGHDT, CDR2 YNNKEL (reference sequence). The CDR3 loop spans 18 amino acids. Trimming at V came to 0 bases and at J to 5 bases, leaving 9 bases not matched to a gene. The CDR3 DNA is TGTGCCAGCAGCCAAGACGAGGCTAGCGGGAGAGTAACCGGGGAGCTGTTTTTT. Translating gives CASSQDEASGRVTGELFF. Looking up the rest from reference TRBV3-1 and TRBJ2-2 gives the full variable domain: DTAVSQTPKYLVTQMGNDKSIKCEQNLGHDTMYWYKQDSKKFLKIMFSYNNKELIINETVPNRFSPKSPDKAHLNLHINSLELGDSAVYFCASSQDEASGRVTGELFFGEGSRLTVL.

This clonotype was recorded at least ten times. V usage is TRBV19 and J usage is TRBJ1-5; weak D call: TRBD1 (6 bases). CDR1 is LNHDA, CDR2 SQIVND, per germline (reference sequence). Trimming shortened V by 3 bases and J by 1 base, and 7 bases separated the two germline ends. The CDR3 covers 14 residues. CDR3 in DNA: TGTGCCAGTAGTATTACAGGGAGCAATCAGCCCCAGCATTTT. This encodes CASSITGSNQPQHF. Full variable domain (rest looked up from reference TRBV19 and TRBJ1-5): DGGITQSPKYLFRKEGQNVTLSCEQNLNHDAMYWYRQDPGQGLRLIYYSQIVNDFQKGDIAEGYSVSREKKESFPLTVTSAQKNPTAFYLCASSITGSNQPQHFGDGTRLSIL.

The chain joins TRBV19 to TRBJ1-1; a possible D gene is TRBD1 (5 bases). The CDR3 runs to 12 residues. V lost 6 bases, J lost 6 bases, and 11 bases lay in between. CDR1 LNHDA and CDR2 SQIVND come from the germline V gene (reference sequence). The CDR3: CASSRGAPEAFF. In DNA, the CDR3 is TGTGCCAGTAGCCGAGGGGCCCCTGAAGCTTTCTTT.

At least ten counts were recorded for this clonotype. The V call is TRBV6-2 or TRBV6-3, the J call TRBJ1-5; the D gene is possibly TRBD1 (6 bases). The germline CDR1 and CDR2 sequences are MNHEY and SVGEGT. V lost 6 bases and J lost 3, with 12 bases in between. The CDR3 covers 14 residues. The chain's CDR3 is CASRHDRYNQPQHF. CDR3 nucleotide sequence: TGTGCCAGCAGACACGACAGGTACAATCAGCCCCAGCATTTT.